The 23 T cell receptor beta chains below come from one sample, sequenced in a study of a mutant IDH1 vaccine in newly diagnosed glioma. Repertoires were generated with immunoSEQ multiplex PCR, while TCRdb's copy carries only in-frame clones and drops some. Of some 60,000 clones in the sample, 91% were seen once. Described time point: baseline, week 1 (first vaccination visit). Treatment specified: pre-vaccination baseline after standard-of-care therapy. The sequencing here drew on PBMCs, taken from a glioma patient treated with radiotherapy, temozolomide or both. Every receptor here comes from a man in his fifties or sixties with glioma.

This chain uses TRBV2 with TRBJ1-1; D is perhaps TRBD1 (6 bases). CDR1 and CDR2 (germline): SNHLY, FYNNEI. V lost 3 bases and J lost 1, with 12 bases in between. The CDR3 sequence is 15 residues long. CDR3 coding DNA: TGTGCCAGCAGTGATGGGGGGGCCCAGAACACTGAAGCTTTCTTT. It codes for CASSDGGAQNTEAFF.

V usage is TRBV4-1 and J usage is TRBJ2-1, with 9 nucleotides matching TRBD1. CDR1 is MGHRA, CDR2 YSYEKL, per germline. V dropped 3 bases and J dropped 7; count of bases not matched to a gene: 4. CDR3 length equals 14 residues. The CDR3 DNA follows: TGCGCCAGCAGCCAGGGGACAGGGTGGAATGAGCAGTTCTTC. The encoded protein is CASSQGTGWNEQFF.

This clone has only a few counts. The CDR3 spells CAWSPVAASAAFF. The CDR3 region has the DNA TGTGCCTGGAGCCCAGTTGCTGCTTCTGCGGCTTTCTTT. This sequence joins TRBV30 and TRBJ1-1; D uncertain. Germline V gene sequence: CDR1 GTSNPN, CDR2 SVGIG (reference sequence). Trimming left V 3 bases short and J 11 bases short, with 19 bases between. The CDR3 consists of 13 residues. The full variable domain, with the rest looked up from reference TRBV30 and TRBJ1-1, is SQTIHQWPATLVQPVGSPLSLECTVEGTSNPNLYWYRQAAGRGLQLLFYSVGIGQISSEVPQNLSASRPQDRQFILSSKKLLLSDSGFYLCAWSPVAASAAFFGQGTRLTVV.

This clone was seen just once. The rearrangement joins TRBV5-4 to TRBJ2-5; 11 bases map to TRBD2. Unmatched junction bases numbered 3, after V lost 4 bases and J lost 1 base. Germline V CDR1 and CDR2: SGHNT, YYREEE (reference sequence). The CDR3 has 15 amino acids. CDR3 coding DNA: TGTGCCAGCAGCCCCGGGACTAGCGGCCAAGAGACCCAGTACTTC. Its protein is CASSPGTSGQETQYF.

The chain links TRBV30 to TRBJ1-2, with 7 bases lining up with TRBD1. The CDR3 spans 13 residues. Germline V CDR1 and CDR2: GTSNPN, SVGIG (reference sequence). J was trimmed by 7 bases and V by 4 bases; bases with no gene match: 9. The CDR3 region is CAWTLNRGRGYTF. CDR3 nucleotides: TGTGCCTGGACCCTGAACAGGGGTCGTGGCTACACCTTC.

The CDR3 protein is CATSTSDSARAKETQYF. CDR3 in DNA: TGTGCCACCAGCACCAGCGACAGTGCCCGCGCTAAGGAGACCCAGTACTTC. V is TRBV15 and J is TRBJ2-5, with TRBD1 as a possible D gene (5 bases). The germline V gene encodes CDR1 LNHNV and CDR2 YYDKDF (reference sequence). Between the trimmed V and J ends, which lost 4 bases and 5 bases, there was a span of 23 bases. The CDR3 spans 17 residues.

About this clone itself: The same CDR3 arises from other DNA sequences in this sample as well. This chain uses TRBV5-4 with TRBJ2-7, with 8 bases identical to TRBD1. Losses at the gene ends were 2 bases for V and 2 bases for J; bases not matched to a gene: 3. This CDR3 spans 14 amino acids. Germline CDR1 reads SGHNT; CDR2 reads YYREEE (reference sequence). Here the CDR3 DNA reads TGTGCCAGCAGCTTCGGACAGGGTACCTACGAGCAGTACTTC. This translates into CASSFGQGTYEQYF.

The rearrangement uses TRBV19 and TRBJ2-2; a weak D match, TRBD2 (6 bases). The CDR3 totals 14 residues. From germline, CDR1 is LNHDA and CDR2 SQIVND (reference sequence). Trimming took off 3 bases at V and 6 bases at J, with 11 bases between the two ends. This CDR3 is CASSIRRAAGELFF. In DNA, the CDR3 is TGTGCCAGTAGTATTCGGAGGGCGGCCGGGGAGCTGTTTTTT. Together with reference TRBV19 and TRBJ2-2, the CDR3 gives the full variable domain: DGGITQSPKYLFRKEGQNVTLSCEQNLNHDAMYWYRQDPGQGLRLIYYSQIVNDFQKGDIAEGYSVSREKKESFPLTVTSAQKNPTAFYLCASSIRRAAGELFFGEGSRLTVL.

V and J are TRBV5-1 and TRBJ2-4; a possible D gene is TRBD1 (6 bases). CDR1 and CDR2 from the germline V gene are SGHRS and YFSETQ. V dropped 0 bases and J dropped 8 bases, with 12 bases sitting between them. The CDR3 spans 14 residues. This chain's CDR3 is CASSLGTGSDIQYF. The CDR3 region has the DNA TGCGCCAGCAGCTTGGGCACAGGGTCGGACATTCAGTACTTC.

This clone appeared a single time. The chain links TRBV7-9 to TRBJ1-2; D gene ambiguous. Trimming left V 0 bases short and J 8 bases short, with 10 bases between. From germline, CDR1 is SEHNR and CDR2 FQNEAQ (reference sequence). The CDR3 sequence is 13 residues long. The chain's CDR3 is CASSLAGRGGYTF. For the CDR3, the DNA is TGTGCCAGCAGCTTAGCGGGTCGAGGGGGCTACACCTTC.

V is TRBV15 and J is TRBJ2-5; D gene unclear. The CDR3 is made up of 13 amino acids. Trimming removed 0 bases from V and 5 bases from J, with 7 bases in between. CDR1 is LNHNV, CDR2 YYDKDF, per germline (reference sequence). The CDR3 region is CATSRDWSETQYF. As DNA, the CDR3 is TGTGCCACCAGCAGAGATTGGTCGGAGACCCAGTACTTC.

The chain couples TRBV9 to TRBJ2-7; 8 nucleotides line up with TRBD2. Germline V CDR1 and CDR2: SGDLS, YYNGEE. The CDR3 contains 16 residues. V shed 2 bases, J shed 5 bases, and the junction held 12 bases outside the gene matches. DNA for the CDR3: TGTGCCAGCAGCGTGAAGGGGCGGGAGGTGGTACACGAGCAGTACTTC. The encoded protein is CASSVKGREVVHEQYF. Complete variable domain (other parts from reference TRBV9 and TRBJ2-7): DSGVTQTPKHLITATGQRVTLRCSPRSGDLSVYWYQQSLDQGLQFLIQYYNGEERAKGNILERFSAQQFPDLHSELNLSSLELGDSALYFCASSVKGREVVHEQYFGPGTRLTVT.

V gene TRBV7-9 combines with J gene TRBJ2-1; tentative D call: TRBD2 (5 bases). V was trimmed by 1 base and J by 6 bases, leaving 19 bases between them. The germline V gene has CDR1 SEHNR and CDR2 FQNEAQ (reference sequence). CDR3 length: 17 amino acids. For the CDR3, the DNA is TGTGCCAGCAGCTTAGGGGCTAGCCCCTTGAGCATCAATGAGCAGTTCTTC. Amino acid sequence: CASSLGASPLSINEQFF.

In regard to this clone: Sequence at one end of the junction differs from germline and may be a read error. The gene calls are TRBV25-1 and TRBJ2-1, with TRBD2 matching 7 bases. The germline V gene encodes CDR1 MGHDK and CDR2 SYGVNS. The CDR3 is made up of 12 amino acids. CDR3 in DNA: TGTGCCAGCAGTGCGACCCGGGACTACCAGGTCTTC. It specifies CASSATRDYQVF.

This sequence joins TRBV2 and TRBJ2-6, with a tentative D call TRBD1 (5 bases). Germline-derived CDR1 and CDR2 are SNHLY and FYNNEI. The CDR3 is 18 amino acids. V was trimmed by 7 bases and J by 1 base, leaving 20 bases between them. CDR3 nucleotides: TGTGCCAGCACCACTAACGCCTGGACATCGTCTGGGGCCAACGTCCTGACTTTC. It specifies CASTTNAWTSSGANVLTF.

This chain joins TRBV6-1 and TRBJ1-1; D is perhaps TRBD1 (6 bases). The CDR3 covers 15 residues. The germline gives CDR1 MNHNS, CDR2 SASEGT. V was trimmed by 7 bases and J by 13 bases, leaving 28 bases between them. The CDR3 here is CASTPNVRGRQALFF. The CDR3 DNA reads TGTGCCAGCACACCCAATGTACGGGGTCGACAGGCCCTTTTCTTT.

This clone was seen only once. The chain couples TRBV6-5 to TRBJ1-1; TRBD1 might be the D (5 bases). This CDR3 is 12 amino acids long. Germline V gene data show CDR1 as MNHEY and CDR2 as SVGAGI. V was pared by 10 bases and J by 7 bases, with 16 bases between. The CDR3 reads CATHPRGGEAFF. In nucleotides, the CDR3 is TGTGCCACCCACCCGCGGGGGGGTGAAGCTTTCTTT.

This clone was seen a single time. The gene calls are TRBV30 and TRBJ1-4, with D perhaps TRBD1 (5 bases). Germline CDR1 is GTSNPN and CDR2 is SVGIG (reference sequence). Trimming took 5 bases from V and 6 from J, leaving 16 bases between them. The CDR3 has 14 residues. CDR3 sequence reads: CAWGAGLYDEKLFF. For the CDR3, the DNA is TGTGCCTGGGGGGCGGGTCTTTACGATGAAAAACTGTTTTTT. The variable domain in full, completed from reference TRBV30 and TRBJ1-4, reads SQTIHQWPATLVQPVGSPLSLECTVEGTSNPNLYWYRQAAGRGLQLLFYSVGIGQISSEVPQNLSASRPQDRQFILSSKKLLLSDSGFYLCAWGAGLYDEKLFFGSGTQLSVL.

This clone occurred once. The rearrangement links TRBV6-1 to TRBJ2-5, with TRBD1 as a possible D gene (6 bases). V shed 7 bases and J shed 0 bases, with 12 bases lying between them. CDR1 MNHNS and CDR2 SASEGT come from the germline V gene. The CDR3 is 14 amino acids. Written as DNA, the CDR3 is TGTGCCAGCACCCGGGACACCAACCAAGAGACCCAGTACTTC. Amino acid sequence: CASTRDTNQETQYF.

The chain has TRBV7-2 and TRBJ1-2, with D perhaps matching TRBD1 (5 bases). CDR3 size: 15 residues. Deletions cut 5 bases from V and 7 bases from J, with 20 bases between. Germline CDR1 reads SGHTA; CDR2 reads FQGNSA. For the CDR3, the DNA is TGTGCCAGCAGCGCCGGGACTTCCCTCCTCCGTGGCTACACCTTC. Translation gives CASSAGTSLLRGYTF.

The chain links TRBV6-5 to TRBJ2-5, with 7 nucleotides matching TRBD1. The J segment lost 7 bases and the V segment lost 7 bases, leaving 12 bases of the junction unmatched. Per the germline V gene, CDR1 is MNHEY and CDR2 is SVGAGI. The CDR3 is 14 residues long. Here the CDR3 reads CASNPRTGLGTQYF. The CDR3 region has the DNA TGTGCCAGCAACCCAAGGACAGGCTTGGGGACCCAGTACTTC.

The chain carries TRBV5-6 and TRBJ2-7, with 9 bases lining up with TRBD1. The V segment lost 4 bases and the J segment 3 bases; nucleotides outside the gene matches: 11. Germline lookup yields CDR1 SGHDT and CDR2 YYEEEE. The CDR3 loop spans 16 amino acids. CDR3 nucleotides: TGTGCCAGCAGCCGTCAGGACAGGGGTCCACACTACGAGCAGTACTTC. Its protein product is CASSRQDRGPHYEQYF.

In this sample, this clone turned up once. The rearrangement links TRBV20-1 to TRBJ2-1; D uncertain. Trimming removed 5 bases from V and 5 bases from J, with 4 bases in between. This CDR3 is 10 amino acids long. Germline V lookup: CDR1 DFQATT, CDR2 SNEGSKA (reference sequence). CDR3 nucleotide sequence: TGCAGTGCTGGGGACAATGAGCAGTTCTTC. The encoded protein is CSAGDNEQFF.